This is a list of T cell receptor beta chains from one sample in a study of blood T cell repertoires in COVID-19. Assay used: immunoSEQ multiplex PCR; TCRdb lists only in-frame clones, some missing. The repertoire holds 25,000 to 30,000 clones, with around three quarters as singletons. The source material was peripheral blood. Receptor source: a man aged 65 to 85 with acute or convalescent COVID-19. Each CDR3 is given with its conserved first and last residue. A D gene is named only where the DNA matches it firmly. Some rows mark clone size as missing; the rest say once, few, many or name a class of expanded clone.

D: -
V: TRBV7-6
size: -
J: TRBJ2-6
CDR3: CASSERGFGANVLTF

D: -
V: TRBV27
size: few
J: TRBJ2-6
CDR3: CASSREAGANVLTF

D: -
V: TRBV9
size: -
J: TRBJ2-2
CDR3: CASSVGSGTGELFF

D: TRBD2
V: TRBV6-5
size: few
J: TRBJ2-1
CDR3: CASSTTSGLNNEQFF

D: -
V: TRBV19
size: once
J: TRBJ2-1
CDR3: CASSRWGQEGSYNEQFF

D: TRBD1
V: TRBV7-6
size: -
J: TRBJ2-5
CDR3: CASSYRDRGRGPLQETQYF

D: TRBD1
V: TRBV25-1
size: -
J: TRBJ2-7
CDR3: CASSGSLGTGGYEQYF

D: -
V: TRBV15
size: once
J: TRBJ2-1
CDR3: CATSRTPGPGSSYNEQFF

D: TRBD1
V: TRBV2
size: -
J: TRBJ2-7
CDR3: CASSEGRGYSYEQYF

D: TRBD1
V: TRBV30
size: few
J: TRBJ2-7
CDR3: CAWSVWYRGLRMGYEQYF

D: -
V: TRBV12-3/TRBV12-4
size: -
J: TRBJ2-7
CDR3: CASRAPTSYEQYF

D: -
V: TRBV5-1
size: -
J: TRBJ1-1
CDR3: CASSFQGDTEAFF

D: -
V: TRBV21-1
size: -
J: TRBJ2-7
CDR3: CASSSGGGHHYEQYF

D: -
V: TRBV7-6
size: -
J: TRBJ2-1
CDR3: CASSFNQGRNNEQFF

D: -
V: TRBV27
size: -
J: TRBJ1-2
CDR3: CASSLEGLYGYTF

D: -
V: TRBV7-3
size: -
J: TRBJ1-6
CDR3: CASSLTLGGPLHF

D: -
V: TRBV11-2
size: -
J: TRBJ1-2
CDR3: CASGAGSNYGYTF

D: -
V: TRBV7-9
size: once
J: TRBJ1-1
CDR3: CASSWLRRAGTEAFF

D: -
V: TRBV5-6
size: once
J: TRBJ2-7
CDR3: CASSNRVAYEQYF

D: -
V: TRBV5-5
size: -
J: TRBJ1-4
CDR3: CASSFGLREKLFF

D: TRBD2
V: TRBV28
size: -
J: TRBJ2-7
CDR3: CASSLSLAGRYEQYF

D: -
V: TRBV12-3/TRBV12-4
size: -
J: TRBJ2-5
CDR3: CASSSSGVETQYF

D: -
V: TRBV4-1
size: -
J: TRBJ1-1
CDR3: CASSHAGTAPEAFF

D: -
V: TRBV27
size: -
J: TRBJ1-1
CDR3: CASSPGRGNTEAFF

D: TRBD2
V: TRBV11-2
size: -
J: TRBJ2-7
CDR3: CASSLDMLLAGSYEQYF

D: TRBD1
V: TRBV28
size: -
J: TRBJ1-1
CDR3: CASLLQGWGNTEAFF

D: -
V: TRBV6-5
size: -
J: TRBJ2-2
CDR3: CASRYSGTGELFF

D: -
V: TRBV19
size: -
J: TRBJ1-1
CDR3: CASSTQVNTEAFF

D: -
V: TRBV5-1
size: few
J: TRBJ1-1
CDR3: CASKRGDDTEAFF

D: -
V: TRBV2
size: -
J: TRBJ2-7
CDR3: CASSRGSKYEQYF

D: TRBD1
V: TRBV4-3
size: -
J: TRBJ2-3
CDR3: CASSRRDSSTDTQYF

D: -
V: TRBV7-9
size: -
J: TRBJ2-2
CDR3: CASSFDITGELFF

D: -
V: TRBV7-9
size: few
J: TRBJ2-5
CDR3: CASSTRDSQETQYF

D: TRBD1
V: TRBV12-3/TRBV12-4
size: -
J: TRBJ1-2
CDR3: CASSVGQGYGYTF

D: -
V: TRBV21-1
size: -
J: TRBJ2-1
CDR3: CASRSSLADEQFF

D: TRBD1
V: TRBV10-3
size: -
J: TRBJ1-1
CDR3: CAISESTGSGEAFF

D: TRBD1
V: TRBV7-2
size: once
J: TRBJ1-4
CDR3: CASSRGQGGEKLFF

D: -
V: TRBV19
size: few
J: TRBJ2-1
CDR3: CASSIAQGYNEQFF

D: TRBD1
V: TRBV5-4
size: -
J: TRBJ2-7
CDR3: CASSTGGGQGYYEQYF

D: -
V: TRBV4-2
size: -
J: TRBJ2-3
CDR3: CASSQASGLTGDTQYF

D: -
V: TRBV18
size: -
J: TRBJ2-7
CDR3: CASSPLGTFDLEQYF

D: -
V: TRBV13
size: few
J: TRBJ1-3
CDR3: CASSLEGESGNTIYF

D: TRBD1
V: TRBV27
size: -
J: TRBJ1-1
CDR3: CASSSAGTGHTEAFF

D: -
V: TRBV24-1
size: -
J: TRBJ2-3
CDR3: CATSKGPDTQYF

D: TRBD2
V: TRBV18
size: once
J: TRBJ2-3
CDR3: CASSPVVAGGPPTDTQYF

D: TRBD2
V: TRBV7-9
size: -
J: TRBJ2-3
CDR3: CASSLTAGADTQYF

D: TRBD2
V: TRBV7-2
size: few
J: TRBJ2-2
CDR3: CASRLLTGGPGELFF